Listed here is a single T cell receptor (beta chain). No antigen is known for it. Base qualities were left out, and no much larger clone turns up one base away. The cohort was made up of 650 to 700 healthy bone marrow donors. All cohort members were sampled while nominally healthy, although unrecorded immune exposures were likely present. The donor tested CMV seronegative, placing the donor among the 300 to 450 seronegative members of the cohort. A peripheral blood sample was collected from each donor, and TCR beta sequencing was performed on peripheral blood mononuclear cells. The Qiagen DNeasy Blood Extraction Kit was used to extract genomic DNA from the blood cell samples. The data were obtained in a study of cytomegalovirus exposure and HLA in healthy donors (dated 2017 in TCRdb). For the wider study: An earlier analysis of more than 550 of the donors reported 250 to 350 Gb of sequence data and roughly 120 million unique TCR beta sequences obtained from about 179 million T cells. To study patterns of TCR occurrence, a later analysis re-analyzed previously published TCR beta repertoires from 600 to 750 donors and added high-resolution HLA genotyping. The later analysis used no new phenotypic data to find candidate immune exposures, relying instead on TCR beta sequences and their occurrence across donors. All discovery cohort repertoires had been generated using a single sequencing platform. Roughly 300 gigabases of sequencing data and tens of millions of unique TCR sequences were included in an early release covering 550 to 650 HLA-typed donors. Of the roughly 400 genotyped donors, less than 85% were placed in the genetic ancestry cluster associated with self-reported Caucasian donors. Class I and class II HLA loci were covered by the typing at four-digit resolution. Among about 400 genotyped donors of the cohort, an average of about 240,000 unique TCR beta nucleotide sequences was sequenced per donor, of which about 19% were non-productive. High-throughput TCR immunosequencing, statistical association of individual TCRs with disease status, and machine learning were combined to predict cytomegalovirus infection status. The study was designed to test whether signatures of past pathogen exposure could be identified by cataloging public T cell receptors. In an earlier analysis of several hundred of the donors, high-throughput TCR beta sequencing was used to judge whether each TCR beta V gene segment behaved as functional or pseudogenic. Typing coverage differed by locus: A, B, C, DRB1 and DQB1 were typed in roughly 629-630 donors, DQA1 in about 510, DPA1 in 606, and DPB1 in roughly 470. Donor age, sex, ethnicity and CMV serostatus were collected together with the repertoire data. In a later genetic analysis, genome-wide SNP genotypes for about three fifths of the 666 donors were used, and that subset was treated as a discovery cohort. In addition to the first cohort of roughly 700 subjects, a separate validation cohort of 130 or so different subjects was used. About five DR-DQ haplotypes were treated as single units for association and clustering because of strong linkage in the cohort. The study profiled the T cell repertoires of approximately 700 subjects by immunosequencing and related them to cytomegalovirus serostatus. What the study reported, not specific to this receptor: Sequencing depth was assumed to be roughly uniform across donors in the presence/absence analyses, though that assumption may not hold. In a later analysis, TCR association rates were found to vary across HLA loci, with the most associated TCRs seen for DRB1 alleles and the fewest for HLA-C alleles. In vitro tests confirmed that a few of the cytomegalovirus-associated TCR beta chains recognize cytomegalovirus antigens. Strong co-occurrence of HLA alleles, especially DR and DQ, made assigning TCR associations to individual alleles difficult. A later genetic analysis reported fewer N-insertions in productive TCRs among donors in an Asian-associated ancestry cluster than the roughly 720-donor mean. In an earlier analysis of several hundred of the donors, most TCR beta V segments were observed in productive rearrangements about 90% or about 30% of the time, broadly matching IMGT annotations. Linkage disequilibrium might explain the correlated functional status among segregating V segments, but an unknown experimental factor could not be ruled out. A further reported finding was that TCR beta sequences accurately predicted the HLA-A and HLA-B alleles for most subjects in the first cohort. In a later analysis, most CMV-associated TCR beta chains were found to appear HLA-restricted, with HLA associations seemingly driven largely by CMV exposure. The study listed around 160 TCR beta chains as associated with cytomegalovirus. In a later genetic analysis, a missense DCLRE1C variant was associated with V-gene and J-gene trimming of TCR beta chains, and the association was replicated in an independent cohort. According to the authors, the approach could potentially be generalized to other disease states and immunological phenotypes. In this cohort, only TCR beta chains were sequenced, and detectable features were limited by the absence of alpha or paired-chain data. Most TCR sequences were seen in very few donors, while some public TCRs were found in many individuals. For the cohort, immune exposure information was limited to CMV serostatus. Several of the top co-occurrence clusters appeared to be linked to parvovirus B19, influenza, CMV and Epstein-Barr virus, according to a later analysis. Because counts were too low, roughly 18 rarely observed V segments, including chromosome 9 orphons, were left out of the earlier analysis of 587 of the donors. Because HLA typing was unavailable for some donors at each locus, only the typed subset was used in association tests. Cytomegalovirus status was reported to be diagnosed by the classifier with high specificity and sensitivity in both the original and validation cohorts. Specific HLA alleles were associated with 15,000 to 20,000 TCR beta sequences at a false discovery rate of 0.05 in a later analysis. In a later analysis, HLA-associated TCR beta chains showed more clonal expansion and lower generation probabilities than non-associated chains that were equally common. A group of highly shared sequence variants was considered likely to be a technical artifact of the sequencing pipeline.

Library construction relied on the immunoSEQ multiplex PCR assay. For the multiplex PCR, a mixture combining 60 forward primers for TCR Vbeta segments and 13 reverse primers for TCR Jbeta segments was used. Amplification of the CDR3 region of rearranged TCR beta genes was performed with a multiplex PCR assay on genomic DNA. On the Illumina HiSeq System, the amplified TCR beta libraries were sequenced as 87-base-pair reads. In the authors' own workflow: A later analysis counted about 80 million unique TCR beta chains across the 500 to 850 repertoires, and 10 million to 12 million of these chains were shared by at least two donors. Raw reads were error-corrected and collapsed into unique sequences with a nearest-neighbor algorithm that merged closely related sequences to remove PCR and sequencing errors. Alignment of CDR3 sequences to IMGT reference sequences was used to assign V, D and J gene segments. For a sequence to be retained, a match of at least six nucleotides to both a V gene segment and a J gene segment was required. A rearrangement was called productive if the CDR3 had no stop codons and remained in frame with V and J, and every other rearrangement was called non-productive. CDR3 was defined by IMGT convention, running from the second conserved V-encoded cysteine to the conserved J-encoded phenylalanine. In an earlier analysis of just under 600 of the donors, sequences lacking an unambiguous match to a single V gene segment were excluded. An earlier analysis of some 610 of the donors called V segments functional above 56.7% productive rearrangements and segregating when the between-donor standard deviation exceeded 5%. A statistical classification framework was built for diagnosing cytomegalovirus status from the catalog of TCR beta chain sequences. In a later analysis, V and J genes were assigned by comparing TCR nucleotide sequences against IMGT/GENE-DB human TR gene sequences. The TCRdist pipeline was used in a later analysis to assign CDR3 sequences and most-parsimonious VDJ recombination scenarios. In a later analysis, every TCR beta chain was defined by the combination of its CDR3 amino acid sequence and its V-gene family, and reads without a unique V-gene family were dropped. As a way to deal with suspected cross-contamination and a sequencing artifact, a later analysis dropped 640 or so nucleotide sequences that were highly shared and had low generation probability. In a later analysis, a clonal expansion index for each public chain was calculated from normalized within-repertoire ranks of inferred template counts. Generation probabilities in a later analysis came from a VDJ recombination model fitted to out-of-frame rearrangements, and those results were checked against IGoR. In a later analysis, TCR-TCR, TCR-HLA and TCR-CMV co-occurrence was scored with hypergeometric tests, and a repertoire-size bias correction was applied to TCR pairs. In a later analysis, false discovery rates were estimated by permuting HLA or CMV assignments 20 times. In a later analysis, co-occurring TCRs were grouped using DBSCAN, and TCRdist sequence similarity was added for clustering within HLA-allele-positive subsets. Co-occurrence clustering excluded repertoires with fewer than 30,000 or more than 120,000 public chains, plus five with anomalous nucleotide sharing. The source is immuneACCESS, and TCRdb retained only in-frame sequences with V and J called. Part of the clones is not carried over; for the studies checked, unresolved V genes explain less than half of this, and the remainder is unexplained. Clone size and the V and J calls come from that table; the DNA yielded D and trimming. The sample table shows a few hundred thousand clones, and 70% to 80% are seen once. Of the sample, approximately 0.22% is held by the ten largest clones.

This receptor was taken from a girl aged 2-10 years in good health and CMV-seronegative. Sequencing was done on a sample of PBMCs.

The nucleotide sequence is TGTGCCAGCAGCCTGCTTGGCGTGGAGAACTATGGCTACACCTTC. This is translated as CASSLLGVENYGYTF. The rearrangement joined TRBV5-4 to TRBJ1-2; too little of a D gene remains to name it. CDR1 and CDR2 are read off the germline V gene (reference sequence) as SGHNT and YYREEE. At the junction V is shortened by 4 bases and J by 2 bases, with 15 bases in between. From the cysteine through the phenylalanine, the CDR3 covers 15 amino acids. Only the CDR3 DNA stays, 45 bases, in frame from base 1.